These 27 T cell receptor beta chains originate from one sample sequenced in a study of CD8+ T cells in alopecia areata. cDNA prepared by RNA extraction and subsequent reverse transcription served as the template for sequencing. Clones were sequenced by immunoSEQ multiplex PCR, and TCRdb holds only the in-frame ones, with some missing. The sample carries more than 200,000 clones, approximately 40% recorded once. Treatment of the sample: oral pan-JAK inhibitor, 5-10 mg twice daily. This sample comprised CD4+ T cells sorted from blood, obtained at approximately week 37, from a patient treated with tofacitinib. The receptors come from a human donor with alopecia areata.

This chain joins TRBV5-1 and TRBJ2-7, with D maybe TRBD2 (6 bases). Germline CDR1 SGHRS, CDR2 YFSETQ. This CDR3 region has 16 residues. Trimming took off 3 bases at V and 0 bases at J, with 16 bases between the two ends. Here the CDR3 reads CASSYSGGTYSYEQYF. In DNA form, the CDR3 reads TGCGCCAGCAGCTATTCAGGCGGGACTTACTCCTACGAGCAGTACTTC.

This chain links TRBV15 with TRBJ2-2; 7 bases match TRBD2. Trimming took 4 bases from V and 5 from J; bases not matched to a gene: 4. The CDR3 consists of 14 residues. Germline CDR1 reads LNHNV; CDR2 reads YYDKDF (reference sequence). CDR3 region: CATSTAGVTGELFF. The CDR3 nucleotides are TGTGCCACCAGCACGGCGGGGGTAACCGGGGAGCTGTTTTTT.

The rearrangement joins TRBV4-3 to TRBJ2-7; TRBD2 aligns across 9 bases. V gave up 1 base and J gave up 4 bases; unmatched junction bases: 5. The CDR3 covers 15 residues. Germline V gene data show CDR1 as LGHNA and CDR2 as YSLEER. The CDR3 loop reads CASSQVAGASYEQYF. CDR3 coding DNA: TGCGCCAGCAGCCAAGTAGCGGGAGCCTCGTACGAGCAGTACTTC.

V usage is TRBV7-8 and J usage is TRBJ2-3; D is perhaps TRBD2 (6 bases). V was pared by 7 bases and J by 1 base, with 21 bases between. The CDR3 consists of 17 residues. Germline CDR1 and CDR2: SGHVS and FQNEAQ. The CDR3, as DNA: TGTGCCAGCAACTTGGAGGGAGGTCGCCGTCGCACAGATACGCAGTATTTT. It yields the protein CASNLEGGRRRTDTQYF.

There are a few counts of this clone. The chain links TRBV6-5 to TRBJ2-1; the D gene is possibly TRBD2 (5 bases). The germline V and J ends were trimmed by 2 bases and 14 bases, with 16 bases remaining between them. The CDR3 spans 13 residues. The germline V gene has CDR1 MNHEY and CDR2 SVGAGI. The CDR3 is CASSYPPGKAEFF. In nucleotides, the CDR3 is TGTGCCAGCAGTTACCCGCCGGGCAAAGCGGAGTTCTTC.

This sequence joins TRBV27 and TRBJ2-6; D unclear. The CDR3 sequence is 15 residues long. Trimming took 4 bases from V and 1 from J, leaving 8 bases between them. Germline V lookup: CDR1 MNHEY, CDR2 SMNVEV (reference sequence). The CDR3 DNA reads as TGTGCCAGCAGTTCACCGTTTTCTGGGGCCAACGTCCTGACTTTC. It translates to CASSSPFSGANVLTF.

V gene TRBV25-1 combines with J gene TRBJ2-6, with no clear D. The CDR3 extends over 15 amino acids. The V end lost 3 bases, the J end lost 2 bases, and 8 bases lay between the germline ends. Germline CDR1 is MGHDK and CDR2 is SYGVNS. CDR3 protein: CASSDHRPGANVLTF. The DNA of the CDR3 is TGTGCCAGCAGTGACCACAGACCTGGGGCCAACGTCCTGACTTTC.

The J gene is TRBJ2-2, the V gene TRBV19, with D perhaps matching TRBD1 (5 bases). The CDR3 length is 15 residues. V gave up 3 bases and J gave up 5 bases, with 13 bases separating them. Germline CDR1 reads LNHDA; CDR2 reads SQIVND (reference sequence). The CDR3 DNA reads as TGTGCCAGTAGTATCGCCAGGGTCGGGACCGGGGAGCTGTTTTTT. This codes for CASSIARVGTGELFF.

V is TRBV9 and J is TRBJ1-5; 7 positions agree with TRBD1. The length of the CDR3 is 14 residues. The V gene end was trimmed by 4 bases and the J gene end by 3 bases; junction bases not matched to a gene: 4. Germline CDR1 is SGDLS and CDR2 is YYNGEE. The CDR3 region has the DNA TGTGCCAGCAGCCCCCAGGGGGACAATCAGCCCCAGCATTTT. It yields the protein CASSPQGDNQPQHF.

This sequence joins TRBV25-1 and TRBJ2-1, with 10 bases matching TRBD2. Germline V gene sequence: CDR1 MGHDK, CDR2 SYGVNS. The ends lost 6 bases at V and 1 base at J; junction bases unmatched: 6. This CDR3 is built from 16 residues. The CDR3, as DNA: TGTGCCAGCAGGGCGATACTAGCGGGGTCCTACAATGAGCAGTTCTTC. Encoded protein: CASRAILAGSYNEQFF.

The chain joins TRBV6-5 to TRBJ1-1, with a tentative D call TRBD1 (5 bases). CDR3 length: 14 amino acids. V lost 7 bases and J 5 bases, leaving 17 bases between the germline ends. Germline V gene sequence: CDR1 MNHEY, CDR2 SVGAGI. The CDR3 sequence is CASTSQVGWTEAFF. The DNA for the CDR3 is TGTGCCAGCACCTCACAGGTCGGGTGGACTGAAGCTTTCTTT.

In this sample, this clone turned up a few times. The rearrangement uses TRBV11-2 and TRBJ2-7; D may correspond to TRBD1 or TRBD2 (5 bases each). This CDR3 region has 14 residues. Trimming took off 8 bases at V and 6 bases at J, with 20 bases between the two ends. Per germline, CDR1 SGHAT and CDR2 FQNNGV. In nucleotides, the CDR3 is TGTGCCAGCGGCGCTTTTGGGGGTAGTCTCGAGCAGTACTTC. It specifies CASGAFGGSLEQYF.

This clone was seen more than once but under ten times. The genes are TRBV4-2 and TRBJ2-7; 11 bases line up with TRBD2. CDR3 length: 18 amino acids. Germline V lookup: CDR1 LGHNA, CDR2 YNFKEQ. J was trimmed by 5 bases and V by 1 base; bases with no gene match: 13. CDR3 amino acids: CASSQGTSGFPTQDEQYF. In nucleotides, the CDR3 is TGTGCCAGCAGCCAAGGGACTAGCGGGTTTCCTACCCAGGACGAGCAGTACTTC.

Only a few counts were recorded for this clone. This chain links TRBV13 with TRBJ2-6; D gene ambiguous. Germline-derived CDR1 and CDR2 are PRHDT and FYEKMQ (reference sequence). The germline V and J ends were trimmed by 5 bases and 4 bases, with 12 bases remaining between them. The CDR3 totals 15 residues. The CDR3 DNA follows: TGTGCCAGCAGCCTGTTTGGGGTCGGGGCCAACGTCCTGACTTTC. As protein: CASSLFGVGANVLTF.

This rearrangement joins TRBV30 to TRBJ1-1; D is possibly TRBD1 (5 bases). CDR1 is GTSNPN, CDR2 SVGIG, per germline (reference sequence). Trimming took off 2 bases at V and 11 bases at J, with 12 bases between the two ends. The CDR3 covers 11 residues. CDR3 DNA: TGTGCCTGGAGTCGGGGGGTCGATGCTTTCTTT. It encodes CAWSRGVDAFF.

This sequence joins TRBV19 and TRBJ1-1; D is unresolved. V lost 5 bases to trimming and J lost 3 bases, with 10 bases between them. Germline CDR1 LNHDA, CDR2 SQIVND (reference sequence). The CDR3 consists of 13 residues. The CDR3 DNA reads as TGTGCCAGTAGTGTTCGGGCGGACACTGAAGCTTTCTTT. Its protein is CASSVRADTEAFF.

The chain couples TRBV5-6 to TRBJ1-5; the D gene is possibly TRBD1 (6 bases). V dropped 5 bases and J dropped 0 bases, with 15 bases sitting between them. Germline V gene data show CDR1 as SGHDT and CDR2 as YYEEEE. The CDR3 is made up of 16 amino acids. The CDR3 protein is CASSRGQFNSNQPQHF. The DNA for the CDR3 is TGTGCCAGCAGTCGAGGACAGTTTAATAGCAATCAGCCCCAGCATTTT.

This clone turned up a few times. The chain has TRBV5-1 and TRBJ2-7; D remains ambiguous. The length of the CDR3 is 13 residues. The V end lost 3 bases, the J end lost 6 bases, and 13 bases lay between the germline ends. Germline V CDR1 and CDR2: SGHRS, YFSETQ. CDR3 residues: CASSSPQLLEQYF. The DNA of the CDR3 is TGCGCCAGCAGCTCCCCTCAACTGCTCGAGCAGTACTTC.

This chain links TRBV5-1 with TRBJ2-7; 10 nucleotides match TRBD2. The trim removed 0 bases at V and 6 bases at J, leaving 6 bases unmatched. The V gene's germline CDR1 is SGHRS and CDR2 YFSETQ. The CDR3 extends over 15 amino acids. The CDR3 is CASSLAASGSSEQYF. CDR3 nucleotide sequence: TGCGCCAGCAGCTTGGCCGCTAGCGGGAGCTCCGAGCAGTACTTC.

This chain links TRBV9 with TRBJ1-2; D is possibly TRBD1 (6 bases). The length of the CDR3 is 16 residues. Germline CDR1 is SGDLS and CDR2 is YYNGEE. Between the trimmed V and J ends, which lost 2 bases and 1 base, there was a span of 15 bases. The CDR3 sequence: CASSVPKDRINYGYTF. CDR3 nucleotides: TGTGCCAGCAGCGTCCCAAAGGACAGAATTAACTATGGCTACACCTTC.

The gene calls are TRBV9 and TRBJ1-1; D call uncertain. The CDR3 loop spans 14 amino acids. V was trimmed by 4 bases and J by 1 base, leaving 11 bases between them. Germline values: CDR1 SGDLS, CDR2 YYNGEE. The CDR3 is CASSSTVGNTEAFF. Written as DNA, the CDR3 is TGTGCCAGCAGCTCAACCGTAGGGAACACTGAAGCTTTCTTT. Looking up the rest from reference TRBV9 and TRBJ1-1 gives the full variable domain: DSGVTQTPKHLITATGQRVTLRCSPRSGDLSVYWYQQSLDQGLQFLIQYYNGEERAKGNILERFSAQQFPDLHSELNLSSLELGDSALYFCASSSTVGNTEAFFGQGTRLTVV.

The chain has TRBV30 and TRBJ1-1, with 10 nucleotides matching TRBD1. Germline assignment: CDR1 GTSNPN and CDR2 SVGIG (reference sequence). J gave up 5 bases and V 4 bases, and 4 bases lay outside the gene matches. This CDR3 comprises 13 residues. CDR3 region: CAWTPGQGTEAFF. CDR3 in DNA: TGTGCCTGGACCCCGGGACAGGGGACTGAAGCTTTCTTT. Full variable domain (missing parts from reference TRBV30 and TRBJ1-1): SQTIHQWPATLVQPVGSPLSLECTVEGTSNPNLYWYRQAAGRGLQLLFYSVGIGQISSEVPQNLSASRPQDRQFILSSKKLLLSDSGFYLCAWTPGQGTEAFFGQGTRLTVV.

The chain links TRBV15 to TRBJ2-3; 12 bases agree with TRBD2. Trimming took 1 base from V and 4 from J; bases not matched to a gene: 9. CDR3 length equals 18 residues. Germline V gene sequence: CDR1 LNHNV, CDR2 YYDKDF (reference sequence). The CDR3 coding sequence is TGTGCCACCAGCAGAGGAGCGGCTAGCGGGAGGGCGGCAGATACGCAGTATTTT. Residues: CATSRGAASGRAADTQYF.

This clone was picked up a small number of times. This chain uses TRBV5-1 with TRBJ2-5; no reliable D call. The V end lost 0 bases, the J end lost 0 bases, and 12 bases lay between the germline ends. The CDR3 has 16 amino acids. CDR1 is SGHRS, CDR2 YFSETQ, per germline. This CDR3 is CASSLGFAEYQETQYF. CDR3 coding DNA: TGCGCCAGCAGCTTGGGTTTTGCGGAGTACCAAGAGACCCAGTACTTC.

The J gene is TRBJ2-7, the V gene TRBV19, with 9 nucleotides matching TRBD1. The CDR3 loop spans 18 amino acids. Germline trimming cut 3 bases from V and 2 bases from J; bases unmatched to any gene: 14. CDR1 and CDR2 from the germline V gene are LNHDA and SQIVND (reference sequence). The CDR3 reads CASSMQMRGTGPPYEQYF. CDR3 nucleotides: TGTGCCAGTAGTATGCAGATGCGTGGGACAGGGCCACCCTACGAGCAGTACTTC.

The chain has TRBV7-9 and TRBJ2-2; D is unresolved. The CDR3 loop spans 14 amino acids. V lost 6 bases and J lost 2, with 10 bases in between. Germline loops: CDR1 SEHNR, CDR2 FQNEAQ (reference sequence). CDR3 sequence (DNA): TGTGCCAGCAGGCGGACGGTAAACACCGGGGAGCTGTTTTTT. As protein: CASRRTVNTGELFF.

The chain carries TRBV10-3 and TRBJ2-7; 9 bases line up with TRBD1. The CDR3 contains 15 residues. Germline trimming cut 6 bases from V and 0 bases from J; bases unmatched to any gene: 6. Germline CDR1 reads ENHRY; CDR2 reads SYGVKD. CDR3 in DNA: TGTGCCATCAGCGCGGGACAGGGAATCTCCTACGAGCAGTACTTC. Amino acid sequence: CAISAGQGISYEQYF.